The 21 T cell receptor beta chains presented below share a single source sample, sequenced in a study of shared clonotypes between healthy human individuals. Naive CD8 isolation took CD45RO-negative cells positively selected for CCR7 and excluded terminally differentiated effector memory CD45RA+ cells. Sequencing was performed with immunoSEQ multiplex PCR; in TCRdb, only in-frame clones are kept and a portion is missing. Altogether about 610,000 clones are present, roughly 96% being singletons, with the ten largest covering approximately 0.1%. The sequenced material came from naive CD8+ T cells sorted from blood. The source of these receptors is a woman in her 30s in good health.

The V gene is TRBV27, the J gene TRBJ2-3; 8 bases fit TRBD2. CDR1 is MNHEY and CDR2 is SMNVEV in the germline V gene (reference sequence). V lost 3 bases, J lost 0 bases, and 11 bases stayed unmatched. CDR3 length: 18 residues. The DNA of the CDR3 is TGTGCCAGCAGTTTCTCCGGGGGGACTAGTGATAGCACAGATACGCAGTATTTT. Translated, it gives CASSFSGGTSDSTDTQYF.

The chain couples TRBV7-9 to TRBJ2-7; 7 bases fit TRBD2. Germline loops: CDR1 SEHNR, CDR2 FQNEAQ (reference sequence). With 5 bases clipped from V and 0 bases from J, the junction kept 10 bases outside the gene matches. The CDR3 spans 16 residues. The DNA of the CDR3 is TGTGCCAGCAGCCGAGGGAGACTAGCTTCCTCCTACGAGCAGTACTTC. Translating it yields CASSRGRLASSYEQYF.

This clone was recorded only once. The V and J genes are TRBV27 and TRBJ2-1; tentatively, D is TRBD1 (6 bases). The germline V gene has CDR1 MNHEY and CDR2 SMNVEV (reference sequence). CDR3 length: 12 amino acids. V was cut by 8 bases and J by 8 bases, with 13 bases left in between. The CDR3, as DNA: TGTGCCAGCTCCGAAGGGGGTTATGAGCAGTTCTTC. This gives the protein CASSEGGYEQFF.

This chain uses TRBV11-3 with TRBJ2-6; D may be TRBD2 (5 bases). The V end was cut by 5 bases, the J end by 2 bases, with 10 bases between. Germline V gene data show CDR1 as SGHNT and CDR2 as YENEEA. The CDR3 is 15 residues long. CDR3 residues: CASSLTGTGANVLTF. Here the CDR3 DNA reads TGTGCCAGCAGCCTAACGGGGACTGGGGCCAACGTCCTGACTTTC.

The rearrangement joins TRBV28 to TRBJ2-5; D is tentatively TRBD1 or TRBD2 (5 bases each). The length of the CDR3 is 17 residues. V lost 4 bases to trimming and J lost 1 base, with 19 bases between them. From germline, CDR1 is MDHEN and CDR2 SYDVKM. In nucleotides, the CDR3 is TGTGCCAGCAGTTCGGGGCCCGGGAAGGCCTTCCAAGAGACCCAGTACTTC. This gives the protein CASSSGPGKAFQETQYF.

As regards this clone: The same CDR3 arises from other DNA sequences in this sample as well. This chain connects TRBV27 to TRBJ1-5; D not certain. The V gene lost 2 bases and the J gene lost 7 bases, with 9 bases spanning the gap. The CDR3 has 13 amino acids. CDR1 and CDR2 from the germline V gene are MNHEY and SMNVEV (reference sequence). The CDR3 spells CASSLGSYQPQHF. The CDR3 bases are TGTGCCAGCAGTTTAGGGAGTTACCAGCCCCAGCATTTT.

A single count supports this clone. In the same sample, other DNA sequences code for this CDR3. The chain couples TRBV27 to TRBJ2-7; D might be TRBD2 (6 bases). Looked up from germline, CDR1 is MNHEY and CDR2 is SMNVEV (reference sequence). Trimming took 3 bases from V and 3 from J, leaving 9 bases between them. This CDR3 contains 13 residues. CDR3 bases: TGTGCCAGCAGTTTTTCGGGGGTCTACGAGCAGTACTTC. Its protein product is CASSFSGVYEQYF.

This rearrangement joins TRBV10-2 to TRBJ2-2, with D maybe TRBD2 (6 bases). V lost 10 bases to trimming and J lost 2 bases, with 20 bases between them. The CDR3 has 16 residues. The germline CDR1 and CDR2 sequences are WSHSY and SAAADI. In DNA form, the CDR3 reads TGCGCCACCTTCTCCACGGGACTTCGAAACACCGGGGAGCTGTTTTTT. This encodes CATFSTGLRNTGELFF.

The sample holds one count of this clone. CDR3: CASSLQGGSYEQYF. The CDR3 nucleotides read TGTGCCAGCAGTTTACAGGGAGGCTCCTACGAGCAGTACTTC. The chain recombines TRBV27 with TRBJ2-7, with a possible D match to TRBD2 (6 bases). Germline CDR1 and CDR2: MNHEY and SMNVEV (reference sequence). CDR3 length equals 14 residues. Trimming pared 2 bases from V and 0 bases from J, leaving 8 bases between.

The chain links TRBV5-4 to TRBJ2-7, with D possibly matching TRBD1 (6 bases). Germline V CDR1 and CDR2: SGHNT, YYREEE (reference sequence). The ends were cut back, 4 bases at V and 0 bases at J, with 14 bases in the middle. CDR3 length equals 15 residues. CDR3 sequence reads: CASSLAGTPSYEQYF. CDR3 nucleotides: TGTGCCAGCAGCCTAGCCGGGACACCCTCCTACGAGCAGTACTTC.

The chain links TRBV13 to TRBJ2-7; unclear D gene. V was shortened by 1 base and J by 2 bases, with 3 bases between the two germline ends. Looked up from germline, CDR1 is PRHDT and CDR2 is FYEKMQ (reference sequence). The CDR3 contains 12 residues. CDR3 protein: CASSLEAYEQYF. The CDR3 DNA sequence: TGTGCCAGCAGCTTAGAGGCCTACGAGCAGTACTTC.

This chain uses TRBV19 with TRBJ1-1, with 7 bases fitting TRBD1. CDR3 size: 14 residues. The ends lost 9 bases at V and 2 bases at J; junction bases unmatched: 9. Germline V lookup: CDR1 LNHDA, CDR2 SQIVND (reference sequence). The CDR3 sequence is CASCRGRFNTEAFF. As DNA, the CDR3 is TGTGCCAGCTGCAGGGGGAGGTTTAACACTGAAGCTTTCTTT.

This chain connects TRBV2 to TRBJ2-1; TRBD2 aligns across 8 bases. CDR1 is SNHLY, CDR2 FYNNEI, per germline. With V trimmed by 6 bases and J by 8 bases, 3 bases remained unmatched. There are 12 residues in the CDR3. CDR3 protein: CASRGLADEQFF. CDR3 nucleotides: TGTGCCAGCAGAGGACTAGCAGATGAGCAGTTCTTC.

The V call is TRBV2, the J call TRBJ2-3; D not certain. Trimming took off 1 base at V and 0 bases at J, with 5 bases between the two ends. This CDR3 has 14 residues. Germline V gives CDR1 SNHLY, CDR2 FYNNEI. CDR3 sequence reads: CASSEVSSTDTQYF. The CDR3 DNA follows: TGTGCCAGCAGTGAAGTATCTAGCACAGATACGCAGTATTTT.

The chain uses TRBV5-6 and TRBJ2-7; TRBD1 aligns across 10 bases. Looked up from germline, CDR1 is SGHDT and CDR2 is YYEEEE. V lost 2 bases and J lost 6; bases outside the gene matches: 5. The CDR3 is 14 residues long. CDR3 in amino acids: CASSLTGTGVEQYF. The DNA of the CDR3 is TGTGCCAGCAGCTTAACCGGGACAGGGGTCGAGCAGTACTTC.

This sequence joins TRBV15 and TRBJ1-2; the match to TRBD1 covers 7 bases. After removal of 6 bases from V and 8 bases from J, the junction contained 18 bases not matched to a gene. Germline CDR1 is LNHNV and CDR2 is YYDKDF (reference sequence). The CDR3 runs to 16 residues. CDR3 protein: CATSSPLRDSFRGYTF. The DNA for the CDR3 is TGTGCCACCAGTTCACCCCTCCGGGACAGCTTTCGGGGCTACACCTTC. The full variable domain, completed using reference TRBV15 and TRBJ1-2, is DAMVIQNPRYQVTQFGKPVTLSCSQTLNHNVMYWYQQKSSQAPKLLFHYYDKDFNNEADTPDNFQSRRPNTSFCFLDIRSPGLGDTAMYLCATSSPLRDSFRGYTFGSGTRLTVV.

This clone has just one count. The chain links TRBV29-1 to TRBJ2-2, with D tentatively TRBD1 or TRBD2 (6 bases each). There are 13 residues in the CDR3. Trimming pared 4 bases from V and 4 bases from J, leaving 10 bases between. Germline V gene sequence: CDR1 SQVTM, CDR2 ANQGSEA. CDR3 region: CSVVRGGTGELFF. The DNA for the CDR3 is TGCAGCGTTGTCAGGGGAGGCACCGGGGAGCTGTTTTTT.

V gene TRBV5-1 combines with J gene TRBJ2-3, with 12 bases aligning to TRBD2. Trimming cost V 5 bases and J 1 base; bases outside gene matches: 5. CDR1 and CDR2 from the germline V gene are SGHRS and YFSETQ. The CDR3 spans 16 residues. The CDR3 coding sequence is TGCGCCAGCAGACCGAGACTAGCGGGGGGCACAGATACGCAGTATTTT. It is translated as CASRPRLAGGTDTQYF.

This CDR3 is CASSLDAASYEQYF. The CDR3 nucleotides read TGTGCCAGCAGCTTAGACGCGGCATCCTACGAGCAGTACTTC. This chain links TRBV7-8 with TRBJ2-7, with D unclear. Germline CDR1 SGHVS, CDR2 FQNEAQ. Trimming took 1 base from V and 1 from J, leaving 8 bases between them. CDR3 length: 14 amino acids.

This clone was seen a single time. The junction shows a germline mismatch at one end, possibly a read error. This chain links TRBV6-1 with TRBJ1-1; a weak D match, TRBD1 (5 bases). The CDR3 covers 11 residues. CDR1 is MNHNS, CDR2 SASEGT, per germline. CDR3 loop: CASRKGPVRIF. In DNA form, the CDR3 reads TGTGCCAGCAGAAAGGGGCCTGTTCGGATCTTT.

The CDR3 loop is CASSHDSASYNEQFF. The CDR3 region has the DNA TGCGCCAGCAGCCACGACTCAGCCTCCTACAATGAGCAGTTCTTC. This rearrangement joins TRBV4-1 to TRBJ2-1; the D is unclear. V was trimmed by 3 bases and J by 0 bases, leaving 9 bases between them. Germline CDR1 is MGHRA and CDR2 is YSYEKL. The CDR3 runs to 15 residues.